This T cell receptor beta chain originates from a study of T cell responses to AZD1222 COVID-19 vaccine (dated by TCRdb to the early 2020s). With regard to the full study: AZD1222 recipients whose second dose came at about 4 weeks and those whose second dose came at about 12 weeks were combined into one group, since spike-specific TCR depth and breadth did not differ between the two schedules. TCR sequencing covered roughly 230 trial participants: 200 to 210 given two doses of AZD1222 and approximately 26 given two doses of MenACWY control vaccine. Trial participants were enrolled into age subgroups of 18-55, 56-69 and 70-plus years, which contained around 150, 28 and 57 TCR-sequenced participants, respectively. Results the study describes overall, beyond this receptor: Epitopes outside the regions mutated in the B.1.351 and B.1.1.7 variants were reportedly recognized by nearly half of the unique spike-specific TCRs. In the small 56-69-year group, the increase in depth fell short of significance, most likely because of low power. Because no day 14 peak-response samples were available, repertoires were characterized only after the peak T cell response. Vaccine-associated CD4 TCRs spanned the whole spike protein, with dominant responses in regions 160-218 and 743-854. Conclusions about previously exposed vaccinees are limited, since just 5 or 6 AZD1222 recipients were seropositive for SARS-CoV-2 at baseline. Most participants were white British and females outnumbered males, and the authors suggested that clonal diversity may have been underestimated. Spike-specific TCR breadth and depth rose significantly after two AZD1222 doses compared with day 0 and with MenACWY recipients.

The CDR3 has 13 amino acids, counting the end cysteine and phenylalanine. Only CDR3 DNA remains: 39 bases, in frame from the first base. CDR1 and CDR2 were assigned from the germline V gene as MRHNA and SNTAGT. V was cut back by 3 bases and J by 2 bases, leaving a gap of 5 bases between them. On this clone itself: Its antigen remains unidentified. Base-call qualities are not available, and no considerably larger clone is one nucleotide away.

What the time point label conveys for this sample: baseline before first vaccination. Samples from vaccinated people were obtained from the UK trials COV001 and COV002, which included a single-blind randomized controlled phase 2/3 trial of AZD1222 (ChAdOx1 nCoV-19) in healthy adults. Trial participant PBMC samples were collected at day 0 and day 28 after the second dose for TCRbeta chain sequencing. The CDR3 regions of human TCRbeta chains were subjected to immunosequencing. Per the original workflow: Repertoire TCRs were matched against a reference library of SARS-CoV-2-specific TCRs generated with the MIRA antigen-specificity platform. Breadth meant the fraction of unique TCRs that were SARS-CoV-2-associated, whereas depth meant the fraction of total T cells that were SARS-CoV-2-associated. Using the MIRA data, every spike-specific TCR was mapped to the spike region that the TCR reacted to and assigned to either a CD4 or a CD8 class. Log10-transformed breadth and depth values were compared by one-way ANOVA with Sidak's multiple comparisons tests. As stored in TCRdb, this immuneACCESS dataset retains in-frame rearrangements with V and J assigned. A fraction of the clones does not appear; measured against another copy, unresolved V genes explain less than half of the discrepancy, and the remainder lacks a known reason. D and trimming come from the DNA, and the V and J calls and clone size come from that table. The sample profile shows under 150,000 clones; more than 85% of them were found once. The top ten clones comprise roughly 1% of the sample.

The material was peripheral blood, obtained on day 0 of AZD1222 vaccination. In this chain, TRBV6-4 is recombined with TRBJ1-5, and perhaps TRBD1 as D gene, on 5 matching bases. This receptor was obtained from an adult in good health. The CDR3 is CASSEQGNQPQHF. The DNA sequence is as follows: TGTGCCAGCAGTGAACAGGGCAATCAGCCCCAGCATTTT.